The rows below give T cell receptor beta chains drawn from one sample of a study of T cell changes during pregnancy in multiple sclerosis. Data came from immunoSEQ multiplex PCR; TCRdb stores just in-frame clones and leaves some out. Among 39,000 or so clones, 75% to 95% were seen once, and the ten largest hold around 10%. The specimen was CD8+ T cells from peripheral blood mononuclear cells, collected after pregnancy. Source of these receptors: a female donor with multiple sclerosis, enrolled in a pregnancy study. Each CDR3 is given with its conserved first and last residue. Fields, in order: CDR3 protein, CDR3 DNA, J gene, D gene, clone size, V gene. A D gene is named only where the DNA matches it firmly. Expanded clones are given a class, and other clones once, few, many or no size at all.

CDR3aa: CASSSWRGFNQPQHF
CDR3nt: TGTGCCAGCAGCTCCTGGCGGGGGTTCAATCAGCCCCAGCATTTT
j_gene: TRBJ1-5
d_gene: -
abundance: -
v_gene: TRBV7-2

CDR3aa: CASTGTGAEAFF
CDR3nt: TGTGCCAGCACCGGGACAGGGGCTGAAGCTTTCTTT
j_gene: TRBJ1-1
d_gene: TRBD1
abundance: -
v_gene: TRBV5-6

CDR3aa: CASSPSPRSSYNEQFF
CDR3nt: TGTGCCAGCAGCCCCTCTCCTAGGAGCTCCTACAATGAGCAGTTCTTC
j_gene: TRBJ2-1
d_gene: -
abundance: -
v_gene: TRBV11-2

CDR3aa: CASGAGLLYNEQFF
CDR3nt: TGTGCTAGTGGAGCGGGACTATTATACAATGAGCAGTTCTTC
j_gene: TRBJ2-1
d_gene: TRBD2
abundance: -
v_gene: TRBV12-5

CDR3aa: CASSLSHYGYTF
CDR3nt: TGTGCCAGCAGCCTGTCCCACTATGGCTACACCTTC
j_gene: TRBJ1-2
d_gene: -
abundance: -
v_gene: TRBV7-9

CDR3aa: CASSPKRGGGYGYTF
CDR3nt: TGTGCCAGCAGCCCTAAGCGAGGGGGCGGATATGGCTACACCTTC
j_gene: TRBJ1-2
d_gene: TRBD1
abundance: once
v_gene: TRBV4-2

CDR3aa: CASSSSGYQPQHF
CDR3nt: TGTGCCAGCAGTTCATCGGGGTATCAGCCCCAGCATTTT
j_gene: TRBJ1-5
d_gene: -
abundance: -
v_gene: TRBV6-5

CDR3aa: CAISEWRGSYNEQFF
CDR3nt: TGTGCCATCAGTGAGTGGCGGGGATCCTACAATGAGCAGTTCTTC
j_gene: TRBJ2-1
d_gene: -
abundance: -
v_gene: TRBV10-3

CDR3aa: CASTSTTSGNPYEQYF
CDR3nt: TGTGCCAGCACCTCCACGACTAGCGGGAACCCCTACGAGCAGTACTTC
j_gene: TRBJ2-7
d_gene: TRBD2
abundance: -
v_gene: TRBV2

CDR3aa: CASSGGGYEQYF
CDR3nt: TGTGCCAGCAGTGGGGGGGGCTACGAGCAGTACTTC
j_gene: TRBJ2-7
d_gene: TRBD2
abundance: -
v_gene: TRBV25-1

CDR3aa: CASRPGQSAGNTIYF
CDR3nt: TGTGCCAGCAGACCAGGACAGTCTGCTGGAAACACCATATATTTT
j_gene: TRBJ1-3
d_gene: -
abundance: -
v_gene: TRBV11-2

CDR3aa: CASSQQAGEQYF
CDR3nt: TGCGCCAGCAGCCAACAGGCGGGCGAGCAGTACTTC
j_gene: TRBJ2-7
d_gene: -
abundance: -
v_gene: TRBV4-1

CDR3aa: CASSVMGGGQETQYF
CDR3nt: TGTGCCAGCAGCGTAATGGGGGGAGGGCAAGAGACCCAGTACTTC
j_gene: TRBJ2-5
d_gene: TRBD2
abundance: -
v_gene: TRBV9

CDR3aa: CASSDLTKLEKLFF
CDR3nt: TGTGCCAGCAGCGACTTGACTAAACTTGAAAAACTGTTTTTT
j_gene: TRBJ1-4
d_gene: -
abundance: -
v_gene: TRBV7-9

CDR3aa: CASSLQVDKPYEQYF
CDR3nt: TGCGCCAGCAGCCTCCAGGTAGATAAACCTTACGAGCAGTACTTC
j_gene: TRBJ2-7
d_gene: -
abundance: -
v_gene: TRBV4-1

CDR3aa: CASRVTGGPRDTEAFF
CDR3nt: TGTGCCAGCAGGGTCACAGGGGGCCCGAGGGACACTGAAGCTTTCTTT
j_gene: TRBJ1-1
d_gene: TRBD1
abundance: -
v_gene: TRBV2

CDR3aa: CAISLAVFRGYTF
CDR3nt: TGTGCCATCAGTCTAGCGGTCTTTCGTGGCTACACCTTC
j_gene: TRBJ1-2
d_gene: -
abundance: -
v_gene: TRBV10-3

CDR3aa: CASSLSVDTEAFF
CDR3nt: TGTGCCAGCAGTTTATCCGTCGACACTGAAGCTTTCTTT
j_gene: TRBJ1-1
d_gene: -
abundance: -
v_gene: TRBV27

CDR3aa: CASSFGGYSYEQYF
CDR3nt: TGTGCCAGCAGTTTCGGAGGGTATTCCTACGAGCAGTACTTC
j_gene: TRBJ2-7
d_gene: -
abundance: once
v_gene: TRBV28

CDR3aa: CASQGTRSVPGELFF
CDR3nt: TGTGCCAGCCAAGGGACTAGGTCGGTCCCCGGGGAGCTGTTTTTT
j_gene: TRBJ2-2
d_gene: TRBD2
abundance: -
v_gene: TRBV6-1

CDR3aa: CASSLLDSSYNEQFF
CDR3nt: TGTGCCAGCAGCTTACTGGACAGCTCCTACAATGAGCAGTTCTTC
j_gene: TRBJ2-1
d_gene: -
abundance: -
v_gene: TRBV7-9

CDR3aa: CASRRDYPPYEQYF
CDR3nt: TGTGCCAGCAGGCGGGACTATCCTCCCTACGAGCAGTACTTC
j_gene: TRBJ2-7
d_gene: TRBD2
abundance: once
v_gene: TRBV6-4

CDR3aa: CASSLAPGTTYEQYF
CDR3nt: TGTGCCAGCAGCTTAGCCCCCGGGACAACCTACGAGCAGTACTTC
j_gene: TRBJ2-7
d_gene: -
abundance: -
v_gene: TRBV7-9

CDR3aa: CASIAQGPYTEAFF
CDR3nt: TGTGCCAGCATCGCCCAGGGCCCCTACACTGAAGCTTTCTTT
j_gene: TRBJ1-1
d_gene: -
abundance: once
v_gene: TRBV6-1

CDR3aa: CASSEAYAGSPGGYTF
CDR3nt: TGTGCCAGCAGTGAAGCGTATGCGGGCAGCCCTGGAGGCTACACCTTC
j_gene: TRBJ1-2
d_gene: -
abundance: -
v_gene: TRBV6-1

CDR3aa: CASSTGLAGDNEQFF
CDR3nt: TGTGCCAGCTCGACGGGACTAGCGGGAGACAATGAGCAGTTCTTC
j_gene: TRBJ2-1
d_gene: TRBD2
abundance: -
v_gene: TRBV2

CDR3aa: CASSPGSIGGYTF
CDR3nt: TGTGCCAGCAGCCCCGGTAGCATCGGCGGCTACACCTTC
j_gene: TRBJ1-2
d_gene: -
abundance: -
v_gene: TRBV7-8

CDR3aa: CASSPRRDTGELFF
CDR3nt: TGTGCCAGCTCACCACGGAGAGACACCGGGGAGCTGTTTTTT
j_gene: TRBJ2-2
d_gene: -
abundance: once
v_gene: TRBV18

CDR3aa: CASSERWPAGELFF
CDR3nt: TGTGCCAGCAGTGAACGATGGCCAGCCGGGGAGCTGTTTTTT
j_gene: TRBJ2-2
d_gene: -
abundance: -
v_gene: TRBV6-1